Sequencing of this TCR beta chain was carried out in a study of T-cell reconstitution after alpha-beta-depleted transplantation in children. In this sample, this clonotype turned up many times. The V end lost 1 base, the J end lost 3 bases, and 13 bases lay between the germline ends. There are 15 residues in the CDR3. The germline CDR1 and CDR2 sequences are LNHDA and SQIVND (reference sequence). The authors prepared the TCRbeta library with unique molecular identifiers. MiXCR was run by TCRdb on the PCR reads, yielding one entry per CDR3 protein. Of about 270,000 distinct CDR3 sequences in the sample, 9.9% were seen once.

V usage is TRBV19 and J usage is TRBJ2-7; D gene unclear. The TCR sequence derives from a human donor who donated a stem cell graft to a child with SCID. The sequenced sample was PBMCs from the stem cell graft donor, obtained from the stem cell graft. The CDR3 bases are TGTGCCAGTAGTATAGTGGCAGGTTCCTACTACGAGCAGTACTTC. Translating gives CASSIVAGSYYEQYF.